The rows below give T cell receptor beta chains drawn from one sample of a study of blood T cells in healthy people across ages. TCRdb processed the 5' RACE reads anew with MiXCR; each CDR3 protein has one entry. Among 850,000 to 1,100,000 distinct CDR3 sequences listed, more than 30% were seen once. The source material was blood. The receptors shown here come from a man aged 18 to 35 in good health. The conserved cysteine and the conserved F or W are not part of the CDR3 here. A D gene is named only where the DNA matches it firmly.

TRBV6-2/TRBV6-3 | NA | ASSYPLDGTLYNEQF
TRBV20-1 | NA | SARPDNQVGYT
TRBV5-1 | TRBD1 | ASSLGTGAQNTEAF
TRBV9 | TRBD2 | ASTERGGQETQY
TRBV2 | NA | ASLPLTETQY
TRBV11-2 | TRBD2 | ASSLDSGGVGHEQF
TRBV12-3/TRBV12-4 | NA | ASSLRPRQPQH
TRBV7-2 | TRBD1 | ASSFPGQGLETQY
TRBV11-1 | NA | ASSLGQNHGYT
TRBV5-1 | NA | ASSLTGGLAKNIQY